This TCR beta chain was observed in a study of shared clonotypes between healthy human individuals. Overall study results and limits: Represented genetic and exposure-history diversity was restricted by having few donors.

As for this clone: Antigen: not known.

Under the authors' procedure: Quality scores were absent from the junction-only immunoSEQ sequences, so filtering differed. Libraries were prepared by immunoSEQ multiplex PCR; TCRdb keeps only in-frame clonotypes and omits some of them. V, J and clone size are those of that table, while D and trimming were read from the DNA. The repertoire consists of roughly 500,000 clones, with around 75% occurring once and the leading ten covering about 12%. The CDR3 contains 14 residues. The germline V gene has CDR1 LNHDA and CDR2 SQIVND (reference sequence). Trimming removed 6 bases at V and 11 bases at J, with 19 bases between. None of the donors, who were healthy HIV-negative adults, had recently had acute infections or vaccinations.

The gene calls are TRBV19 and TRBJ1-4, with D perhaps matching TRBD1 (6 bases). This sequence originates from a woman aged 40 to 50 in good health. Some clones in this sample may be carry-over from other donors' samples. The sequenced sample was PBMCs. As DNA, the CDR3 is TGTGCCAGTAGCAAATACCGGGACATCCAGAAACTGTTTTTT. It is translated as CASSKYRDIQKLFF.